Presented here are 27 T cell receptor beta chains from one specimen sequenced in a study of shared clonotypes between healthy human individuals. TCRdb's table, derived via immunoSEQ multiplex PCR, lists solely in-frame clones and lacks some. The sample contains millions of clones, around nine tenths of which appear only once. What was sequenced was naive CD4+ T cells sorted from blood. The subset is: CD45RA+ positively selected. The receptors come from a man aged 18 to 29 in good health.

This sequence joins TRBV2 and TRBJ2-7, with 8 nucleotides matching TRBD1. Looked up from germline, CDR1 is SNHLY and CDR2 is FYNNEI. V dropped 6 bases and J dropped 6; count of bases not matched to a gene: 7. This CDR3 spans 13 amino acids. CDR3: CASRQGAQGEQYF. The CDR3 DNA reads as TGTGCCAGCAGGCAGGGGGCCCAGGGCGAGCAGTACTTC.

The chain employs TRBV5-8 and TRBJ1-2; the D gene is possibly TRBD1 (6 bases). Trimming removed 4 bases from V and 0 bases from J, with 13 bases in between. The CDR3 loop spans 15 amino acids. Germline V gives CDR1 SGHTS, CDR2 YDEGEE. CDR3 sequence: CASSPWGGPNYGYTF. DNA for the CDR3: TGTGCCAGCAGCCCCTGGGGGGGGCCTAACTATGGCTACACCTTC.

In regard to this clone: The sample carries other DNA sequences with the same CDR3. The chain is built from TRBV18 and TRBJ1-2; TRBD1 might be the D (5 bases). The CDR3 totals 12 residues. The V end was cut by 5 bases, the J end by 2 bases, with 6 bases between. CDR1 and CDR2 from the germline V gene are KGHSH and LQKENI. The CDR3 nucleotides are TGTGCCAGCTCAACAGGAAACTATGGCTACACCTTC. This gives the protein CASSTGNYGYTF.

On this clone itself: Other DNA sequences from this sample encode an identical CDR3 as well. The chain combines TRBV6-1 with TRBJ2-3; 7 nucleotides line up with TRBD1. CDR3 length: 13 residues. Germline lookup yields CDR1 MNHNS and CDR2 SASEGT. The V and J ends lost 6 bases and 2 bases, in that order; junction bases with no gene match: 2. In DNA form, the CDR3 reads TGTGCCAGCAGACAGGGGTTCACAGATACGCAGTATTTT. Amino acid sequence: CASRQGFTDTQYF.

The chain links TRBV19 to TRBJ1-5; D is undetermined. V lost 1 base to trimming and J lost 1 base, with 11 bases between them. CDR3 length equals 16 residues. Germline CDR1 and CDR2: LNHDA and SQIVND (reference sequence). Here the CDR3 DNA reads TGTGCCAGTAGTATAGCGACCCGGTGGAGCAATCAGCCCCAGCATTTT. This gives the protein CASSIATRWSNQPQHF.

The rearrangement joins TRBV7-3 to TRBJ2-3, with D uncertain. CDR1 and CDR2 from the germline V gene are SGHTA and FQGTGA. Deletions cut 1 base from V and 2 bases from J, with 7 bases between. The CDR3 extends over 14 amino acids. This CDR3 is CASSLKLFTDTQYF. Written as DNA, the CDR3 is TGTGCCAGCAGCTTAAAACTATTCACAGATACGCAGTATTTT.

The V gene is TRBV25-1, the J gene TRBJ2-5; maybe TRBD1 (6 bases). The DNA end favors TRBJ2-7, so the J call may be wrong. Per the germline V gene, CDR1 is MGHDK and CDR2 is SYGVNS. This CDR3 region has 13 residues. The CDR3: CASTLGQNYEQYF. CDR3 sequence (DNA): TGTGCCAGCACCCTGGGACAAAACTACGAGCAGTACTTC.

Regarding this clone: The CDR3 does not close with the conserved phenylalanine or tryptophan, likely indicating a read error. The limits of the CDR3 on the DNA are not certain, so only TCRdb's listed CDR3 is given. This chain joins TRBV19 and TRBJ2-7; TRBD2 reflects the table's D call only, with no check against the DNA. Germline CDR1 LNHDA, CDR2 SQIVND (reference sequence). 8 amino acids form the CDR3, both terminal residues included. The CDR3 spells CASPLNPG.

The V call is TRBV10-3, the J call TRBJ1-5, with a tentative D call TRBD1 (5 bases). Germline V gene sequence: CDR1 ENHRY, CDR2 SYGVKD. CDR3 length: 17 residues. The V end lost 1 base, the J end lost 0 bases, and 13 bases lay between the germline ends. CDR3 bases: TGTGCCATCAGTGAGTATGGGCAGGGCGATAGCAATCAGCCCCAGCATTTT. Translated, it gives CAISEYGQGDSNQPQHF.

CDR3 region: CASSSRFVVADYGYTF. DNA of the CDR3: TGTGCCAGCAGTTCGCGGTTCGTAGTAGCCGACTATGGCTACACCTTC. V gene TRBV11-2 combines with J gene TRBJ1-2; no clear D. The germline gives CDR1 SGHAT, CDR2 FQNNGV. The V and J ends lost 6 bases and 3 bases respectively, with 20 bases between them. This CDR3 is built from 16 residues. Full variable domain (missing parts from reference TRBV11-2 and TRBJ1-2): EAGVAQSPRYKIIEKRQSVAFWCNPISGHATLYWYQQILGQGPKLLIQFQNNGVVDDSQLPKDRFSAERLKGVDSTLKIQPAKLEDSAVYLCASSSRFVVADYGYTFGSGTRLTVV.

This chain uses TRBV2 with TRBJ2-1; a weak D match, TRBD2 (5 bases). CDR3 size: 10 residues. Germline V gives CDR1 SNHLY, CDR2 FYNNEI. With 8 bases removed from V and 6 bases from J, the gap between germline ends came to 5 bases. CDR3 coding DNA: TGTGCCAGCGGAGGCAATGAGCAGTTCTTC. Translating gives CASGGNEQFF.

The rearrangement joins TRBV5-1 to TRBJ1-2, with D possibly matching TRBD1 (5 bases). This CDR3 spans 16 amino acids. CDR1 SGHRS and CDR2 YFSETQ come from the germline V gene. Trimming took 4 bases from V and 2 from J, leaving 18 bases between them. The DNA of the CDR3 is TGCGCCAGCAGCCTAGTTCCGGGACGGATGAACTATGGCTACACCTTC. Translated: CASSLVPGRMNYGYTF. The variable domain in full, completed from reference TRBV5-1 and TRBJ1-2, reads KAGVTQTPRYLIKTRGQQVTLSCSPISGHRSVSWYQQTPGQGLQFLFEYFSETQRNKGNFPGRFSGRQFSNSRSEMNVSTLELGDSALYLCASSLVPGRMNYGYTFGSGTRLTVV.

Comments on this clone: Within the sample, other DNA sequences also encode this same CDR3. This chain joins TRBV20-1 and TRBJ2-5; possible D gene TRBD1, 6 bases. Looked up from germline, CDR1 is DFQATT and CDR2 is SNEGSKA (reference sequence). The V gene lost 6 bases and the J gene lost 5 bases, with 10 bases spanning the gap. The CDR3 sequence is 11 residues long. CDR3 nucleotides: TGCAGTGCAAGAAGGGGGGAGACCCAGTACTTC. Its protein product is CSARRGETQYF.

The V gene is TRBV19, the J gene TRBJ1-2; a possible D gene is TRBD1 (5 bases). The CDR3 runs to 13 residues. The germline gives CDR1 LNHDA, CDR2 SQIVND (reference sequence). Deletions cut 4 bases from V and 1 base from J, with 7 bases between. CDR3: CASSNQGNYGYTF. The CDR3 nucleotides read TGTGCCAGTAGTAACCAGGGTAACTATGGCTACACCTTC.

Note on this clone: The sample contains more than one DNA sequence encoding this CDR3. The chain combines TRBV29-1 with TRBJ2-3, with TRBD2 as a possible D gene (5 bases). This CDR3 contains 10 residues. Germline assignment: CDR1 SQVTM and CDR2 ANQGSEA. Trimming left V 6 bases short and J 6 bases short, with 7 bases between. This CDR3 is CSVGGDTQYF. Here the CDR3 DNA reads TGCAGCGTAGGCGGGGATACGCAGTATTTT.

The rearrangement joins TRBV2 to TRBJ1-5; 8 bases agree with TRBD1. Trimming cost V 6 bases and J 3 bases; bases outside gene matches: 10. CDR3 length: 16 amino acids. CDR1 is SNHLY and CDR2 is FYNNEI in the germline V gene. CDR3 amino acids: CASRDRVGEDNQPQHF. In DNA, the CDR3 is TGTGCCAGCAGGGACAGGGTGGGAGAAGACAATCAGCCCCAGCATTTT.

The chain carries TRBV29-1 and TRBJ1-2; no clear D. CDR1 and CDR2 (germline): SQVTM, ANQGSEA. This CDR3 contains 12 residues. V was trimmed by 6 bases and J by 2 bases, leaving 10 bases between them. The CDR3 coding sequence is TGCAGCGTCTCGGACGGGAACTATGGCTACACCTTC. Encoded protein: CSVSDGNYGYTF.

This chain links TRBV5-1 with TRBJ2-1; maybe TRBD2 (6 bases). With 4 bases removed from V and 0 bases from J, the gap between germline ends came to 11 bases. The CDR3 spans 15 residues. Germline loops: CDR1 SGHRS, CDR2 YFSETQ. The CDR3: CASSRGFSSYNEQFF. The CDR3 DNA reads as TGCGCCAGCAGCCGGGGGTTTAGCTCCTACAATGAGCAGTTCTTC.

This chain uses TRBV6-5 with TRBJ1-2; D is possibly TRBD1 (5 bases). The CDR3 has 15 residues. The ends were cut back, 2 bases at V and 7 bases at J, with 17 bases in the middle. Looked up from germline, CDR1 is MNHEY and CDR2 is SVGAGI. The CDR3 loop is CASSYLRQGDTGYTF. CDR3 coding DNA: TGTGCCAGCAGTTACCTAAGGCAGGGTGATACTGGCTACACCTTC.

This CDR3 reads CASSLSPAAKNIQYF. The CDR3 nucleotides are TGTGCCAGCAGCTTATCCCCCGCGGCCAAAAACATTCAGTACTTC. This sequence joins TRBV7-2 and TRBJ2-4; D is uncertain. The germline V gene has CDR1 SGHTA and CDR2 FQGNSA. The CDR3 contains 15 residues. V was shortened by 2 bases and J by 1 base, with 9 bases between the two germline ends. Looking up the rest from reference TRBV7-2 and TRBJ2-4 gives the full variable domain: GAGVSQSPSNKVTEKGKDVELRCDPISGHTALYWYRQSLGQGLEFLIYFQGNSAPDKSGLPSDRFSAERTGGSVSTLTIQRTQQEDSAVYLCASSLSPAAKNIQYFGAGTRLSVL.

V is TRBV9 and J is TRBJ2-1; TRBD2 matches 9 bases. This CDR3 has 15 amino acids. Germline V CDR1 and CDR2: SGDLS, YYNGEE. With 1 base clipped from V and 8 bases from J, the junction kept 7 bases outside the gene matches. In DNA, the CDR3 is TGTGCCAGCAGCGTATTTTTAGCGGGAGAGCATGAGCAGTTCTTC. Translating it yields CASSVFLAGEHEQFF.

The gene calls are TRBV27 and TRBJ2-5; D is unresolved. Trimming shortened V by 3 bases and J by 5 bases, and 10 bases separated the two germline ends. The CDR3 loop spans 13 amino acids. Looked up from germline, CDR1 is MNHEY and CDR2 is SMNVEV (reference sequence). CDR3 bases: TGTGCCAGCAGTTTTAGGCCGTACGAGACCCAGTACTTC. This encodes CASSFRPYETQYF.

The chain's CDR3 is CASSLAPSGPTDTQYF. CDR3 bases: TGCGCCAGCAGCTTGGCCCCTAGCGGGCCCACAGATACGCAGTATTTT. This chain uses TRBV5-1 with TRBJ2-3, with TRBD2 matching over 8 bases. The CDR3 loop spans 16 amino acids. The germline V gene has CDR1 SGHRS and CDR2 YFSETQ. The ends lost 0 bases at V and 2 bases at J; junction bases unmatched: 5.

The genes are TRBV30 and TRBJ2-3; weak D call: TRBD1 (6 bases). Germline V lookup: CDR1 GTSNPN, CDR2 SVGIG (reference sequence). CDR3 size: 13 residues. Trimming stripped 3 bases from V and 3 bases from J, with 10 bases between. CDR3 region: CAWRVQGTDTQYF. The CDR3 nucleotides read TGTGCCTGGAGAGTACAGGGAACAGATACGCAGTATTTT.

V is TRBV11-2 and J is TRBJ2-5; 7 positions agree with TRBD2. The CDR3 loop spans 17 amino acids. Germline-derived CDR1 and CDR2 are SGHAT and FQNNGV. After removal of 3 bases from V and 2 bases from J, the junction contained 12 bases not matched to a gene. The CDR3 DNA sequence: TGTGCCAGCAGCTTGAGAGGTTCCCTAGCGGTACAAGAGACCCAGTACTTC. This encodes CASSLRGSLAVQETQYF.

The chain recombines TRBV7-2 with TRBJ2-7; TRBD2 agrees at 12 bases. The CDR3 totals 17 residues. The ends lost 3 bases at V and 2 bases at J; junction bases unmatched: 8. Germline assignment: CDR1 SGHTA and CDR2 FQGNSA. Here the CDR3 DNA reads TGTGCCAGCAGCTTGGAACTAGCGGGGGGCCTGACCTACGAGCAGTACTTC. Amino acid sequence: CASSLELAGGLTYEQYF.

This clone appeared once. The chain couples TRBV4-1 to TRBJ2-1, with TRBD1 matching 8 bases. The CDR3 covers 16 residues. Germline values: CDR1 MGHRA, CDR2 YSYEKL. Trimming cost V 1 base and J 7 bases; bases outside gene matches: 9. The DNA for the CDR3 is TGCGCCAGCAGCCAAGTAGTGTCCGGACAGGGTAATGAGCAGTTCTTC. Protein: CASSQVVSGQGNEQFF.